What follows is one T cell receptor (beta chain) and its context. The junction and the germline gene differ at one end; a read error may be behind it. CDR3 size: 17 residues. The germline gives CDR1 LNHDA, CDR2 SQIVND (reference sequence). Both 60 Vbeta primers and 13 Jbeta primers went into the PCR. Only in-frame clones appear in the TCRdb table, and some are missing; sequencing was by immunoSEQ multiplex PCR. The table lists about 96,000 clones, around 74% of them singletons, with around an eighth in the top ten. The sample comes from a study of cytomegalovirus exposure and HLA in healthy donors. The V and J genes are TRBV19 and TRBJ1-5; D uncertain. What was sequenced was PBMCs. This receptor was taken from an older woman in good health and CMV-seropositive. The CDR3: CASSSTGGRYSNQPQHF. The CDR3 DNA reads TGTGCCAGCAGTAGTACGGGAGGGAGATATAGCAATCAGCCCCAGCATTTT.